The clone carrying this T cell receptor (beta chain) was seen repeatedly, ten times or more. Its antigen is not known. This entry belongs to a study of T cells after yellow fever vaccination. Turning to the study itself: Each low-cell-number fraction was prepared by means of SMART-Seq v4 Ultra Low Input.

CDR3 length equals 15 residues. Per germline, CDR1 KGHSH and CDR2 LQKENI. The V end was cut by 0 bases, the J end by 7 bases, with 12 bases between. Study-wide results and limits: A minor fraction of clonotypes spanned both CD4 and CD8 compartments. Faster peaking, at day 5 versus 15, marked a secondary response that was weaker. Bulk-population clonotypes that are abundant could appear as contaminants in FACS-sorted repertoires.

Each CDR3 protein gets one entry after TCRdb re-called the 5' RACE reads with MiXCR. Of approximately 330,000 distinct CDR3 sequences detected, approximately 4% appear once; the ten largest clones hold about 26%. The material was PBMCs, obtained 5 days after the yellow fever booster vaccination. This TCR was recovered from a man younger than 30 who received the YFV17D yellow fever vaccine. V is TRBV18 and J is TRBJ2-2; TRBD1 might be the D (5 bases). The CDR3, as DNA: TGTGCCAGCTCACCACCGGACACCTACGGCGGGGAGCTGTTTTTT. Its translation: CASSPPDTYGGELFF. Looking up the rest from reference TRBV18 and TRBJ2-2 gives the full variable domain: NAGVMQNPRHLVRRRGQEARLRCSPMKGHSHVYWYRQLPEEGLKFMVYLQKENIIDESGMPKERFSAEFPKEGPSILRIQQVVRGDSAAYFCASSPPDTYGGELFFGEGSRLTVL.